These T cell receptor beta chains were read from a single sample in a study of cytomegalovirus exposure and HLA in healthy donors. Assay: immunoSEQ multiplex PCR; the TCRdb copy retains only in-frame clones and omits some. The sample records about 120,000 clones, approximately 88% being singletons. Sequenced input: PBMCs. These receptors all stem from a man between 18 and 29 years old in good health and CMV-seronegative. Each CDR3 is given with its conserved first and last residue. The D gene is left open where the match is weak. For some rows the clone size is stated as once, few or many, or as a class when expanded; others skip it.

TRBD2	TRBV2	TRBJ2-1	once	CASTPLAGVSNEQFF	TGTGCCAGCACCCCACTAGCGGGAGTTAGCAATGAGCAGTTCTTC
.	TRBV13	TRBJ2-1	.	CASSSGSSYNEQFF	TGTGCCAGCAGCTCAGGGAGCTCCTACAATGAGCAGTTCTTC
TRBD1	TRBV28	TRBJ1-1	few	CASSRTGLNTEAFF	TGTGCCAGCAGTAGGACAGGTTTGAACACTGAAGCTTTCTTT
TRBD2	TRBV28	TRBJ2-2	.	CASSSPQERGINTGELFF	TGTGCCAGCAGTTCCCCTCAGGAGCGGGGGATCAACACCGGGGAGCTGTTTTTT
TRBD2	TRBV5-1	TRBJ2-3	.	CASGRLAGTDTQYF	TGCGCCAGCGGACGACTAGCGGGCACAGATACGCAGTATTTT
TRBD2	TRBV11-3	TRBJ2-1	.	CASSQPGTRVEQFF	TGTGCCAGCAGCCAACCCGGGACTAGAGTTGAGCAGTTCTTC
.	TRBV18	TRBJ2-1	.	CASSLFFRNEQFF	TGTGCCAGCTCACTATTCTTCCGCAATGAGCAGTTCTTC
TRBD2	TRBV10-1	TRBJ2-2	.	CASSEFSGRITGELFF	TGCGCCAGCAGTGAGTTTAGCGGGAGGATTACCGGGGAGCTGTTTTTT
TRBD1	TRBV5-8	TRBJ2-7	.	CASSLGGYDYEQYF	TGTGCCAGCAGCTTAGGGGGCTACGACTACGAGCAGTACTTC
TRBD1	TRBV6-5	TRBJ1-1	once	CASSYSRGQGTEAFF	TGTGCCAGCAGTTACTCGAGAGGACAGGGCACTGAAGCTTTCTTT
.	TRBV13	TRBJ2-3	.	CASSTRQEGTDTQYF	TGTGCCAGCAGCACCCGACAGGAGGGCACAGATACGCAGTATTTT
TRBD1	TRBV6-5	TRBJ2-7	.	CASSYDLGQTYEQYF	TGTGCCAGCAGTTATGATCTGGGACAGACCTACGAGCAGTACTTC
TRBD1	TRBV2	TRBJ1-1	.	CASTTTGGTEAFF	TGTGCCAGCACTACAACAGGGGGGACTGAAGCTTTCTTT
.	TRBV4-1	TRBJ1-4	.	CASSQARVAGIEKLFF	TGCGCCAGCAGCCAAGCCCGGGTGGCAGGGATTGAAAAACTGTTTTTT
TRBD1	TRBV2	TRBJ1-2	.	CASSRGTGDGYTF	TGTGCCAGCAGTCGCGGGACAGGGGATGGCTACACCTTC
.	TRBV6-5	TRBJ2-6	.	CASSYTGSGANVLTF	TGTGCCAGCAGTTACACCGGGTCTGGGGCCAACGTCCTGACTTTC
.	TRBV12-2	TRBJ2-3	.	CASRPRRPDTQYF	TGTGCAAGTCGCCCACGGCGGCCAGATACGCAGTATTTT
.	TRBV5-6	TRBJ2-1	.	CASSLGRQGYNEQFF	TGTGCCAGCAGCTTGGGTAGGCAGGGGTACAATGAGCAGTTCTTC
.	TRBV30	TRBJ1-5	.	CAWSPFWTDNNQPQHF	TGTGCCTGGAGTCCCTTCTGGACAGATAACAATCAGCCCCAGCATTTT
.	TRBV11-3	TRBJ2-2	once	CASSLGVAFGGELFF	TGTGCCAGCAGCTTAGGGGTAGCGTTCGGCGGGGAGCTGTTTTTT
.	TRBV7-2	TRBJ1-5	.	CASSLAGDSNQPQHF	TGTGCCAGCAGCTTAGCGGGCGATAGCAATCAGCCCCAGCATTTT
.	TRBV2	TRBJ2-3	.	CASNGPLSPDTQYF	TGTGCCAGCAATGGCCCCTTGTCCCCTGATACGCAGTATTTT
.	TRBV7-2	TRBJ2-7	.	CASSPAGSNEQYF	TGTGCCAGCAGCCCCGCGGGATCTAACGAGCAGTACTTC